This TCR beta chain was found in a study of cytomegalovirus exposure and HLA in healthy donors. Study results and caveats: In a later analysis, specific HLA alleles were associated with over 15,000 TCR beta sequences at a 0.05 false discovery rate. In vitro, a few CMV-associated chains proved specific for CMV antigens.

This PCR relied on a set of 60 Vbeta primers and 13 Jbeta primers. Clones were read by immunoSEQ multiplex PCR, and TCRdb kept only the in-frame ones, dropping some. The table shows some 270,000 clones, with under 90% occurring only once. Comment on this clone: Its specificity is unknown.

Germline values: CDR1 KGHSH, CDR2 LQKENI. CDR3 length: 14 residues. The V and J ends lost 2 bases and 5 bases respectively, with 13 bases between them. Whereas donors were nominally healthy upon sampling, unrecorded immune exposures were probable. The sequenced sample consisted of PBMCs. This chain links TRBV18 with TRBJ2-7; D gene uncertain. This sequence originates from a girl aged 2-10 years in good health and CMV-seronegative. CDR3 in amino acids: CASSPIDSSNEQYF. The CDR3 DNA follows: TGTGCCAGCTCACCAATCGATAGCAGTAACGAGCAGTACTTC.